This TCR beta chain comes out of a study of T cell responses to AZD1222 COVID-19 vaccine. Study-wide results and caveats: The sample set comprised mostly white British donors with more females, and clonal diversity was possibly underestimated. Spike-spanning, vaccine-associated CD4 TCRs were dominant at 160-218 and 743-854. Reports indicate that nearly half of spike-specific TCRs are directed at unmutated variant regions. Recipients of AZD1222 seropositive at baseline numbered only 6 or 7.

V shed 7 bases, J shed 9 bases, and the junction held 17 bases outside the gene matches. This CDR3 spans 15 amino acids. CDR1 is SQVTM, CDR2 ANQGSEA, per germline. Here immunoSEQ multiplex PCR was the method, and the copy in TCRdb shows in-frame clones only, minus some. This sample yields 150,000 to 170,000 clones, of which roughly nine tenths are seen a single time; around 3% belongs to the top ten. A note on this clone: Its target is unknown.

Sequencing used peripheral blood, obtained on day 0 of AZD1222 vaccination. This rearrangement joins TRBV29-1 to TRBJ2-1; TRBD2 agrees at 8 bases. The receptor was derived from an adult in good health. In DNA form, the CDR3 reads TGCAGCGCCGGACGACTACCGGGGGGGATTAGTGAGCAGTTCTTC. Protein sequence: CSAGRLPGGISEQFF.